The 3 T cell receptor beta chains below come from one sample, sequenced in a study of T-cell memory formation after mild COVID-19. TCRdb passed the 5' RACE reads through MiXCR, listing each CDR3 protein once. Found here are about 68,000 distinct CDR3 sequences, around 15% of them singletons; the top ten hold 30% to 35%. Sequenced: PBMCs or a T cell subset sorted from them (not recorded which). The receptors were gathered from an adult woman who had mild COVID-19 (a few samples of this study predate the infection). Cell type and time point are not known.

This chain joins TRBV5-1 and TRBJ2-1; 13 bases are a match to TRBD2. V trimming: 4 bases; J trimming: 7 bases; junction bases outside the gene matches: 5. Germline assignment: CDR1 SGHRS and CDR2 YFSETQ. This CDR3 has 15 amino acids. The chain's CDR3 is CASSRLAGGGNEQFF. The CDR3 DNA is TGCGCCAGCAGCCGACTAGCGGGAGGAGGAAATGAGCAGTTCTTC.

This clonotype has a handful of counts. CDR3: CASSSGTGTEAFF. For the CDR3, the DNA is TGTGCCAGCAGTTCAGGGACAGGCACTGAAGCTTTCTTT. V usage is TRBV27 and J usage is TRBJ1-1, with 8 bases fitting TRBD1. Germline CDR1 and CDR2: MNHEY and SMNVEV (reference sequence). With V trimmed by 4 bases and J by 4 bases, 2 bases remained unmatched. The CDR3 loop spans 13 amino acids.

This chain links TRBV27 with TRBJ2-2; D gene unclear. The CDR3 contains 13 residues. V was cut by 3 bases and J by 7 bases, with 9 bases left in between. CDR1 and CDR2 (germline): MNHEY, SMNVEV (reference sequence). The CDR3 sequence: CASSLAEVGELFF. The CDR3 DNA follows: TGTGCCAGCAGTTTGGCAGAGGTCGGGGAGCTGTTTTTT.